A selection of T cell receptor beta chains follows, all from one sample in a study of T-cell reconstitution after alpha-beta-depleted transplantation in children. Via MiXCR, TCRdb re-called the PCR reads, giving one row per CDR3 protein. Here the sample spans 530,000 or so distinct CDR3 sequences, roughly 27% being singletons. The specimen comprised PBMCs, sampled before TCRalphabeta/CD19-depleted stem cell transplant. The receptors originated from a boy younger than two with Wiskott-Aldrich syndrome, due to receive a stem cell transplant. Both conserved end residues are part of each CDR3. The D gene is left open where the match is weak. Not every row has a clone size; where given, it reads once, few, many or a size class.

V gene: TRBV12-3/TRBV12-4
clone size: -
J gene: TRBJ2-2
D gene: TRBD2
CDR3 protein: CASSLVVAGVTGELFF
CDR3 DNA: TGTGCCAGCAGTTTAGTAGTAGCGGGAGTCACCGGGGAGCTGTTTTTT

V gene: TRBV9
clone size: few
J gene: TRBJ2-7
D gene: -
CDR3 protein: CASSVTGLDEQYF
CDR3 DNA: TGTGCCAGCAGCGTAACGGGGCTCGACGAGCAGTACTTC

V gene: TRBV12-3/TRBV12-4
clone size: -
J gene: TRBJ2-2
D gene: -
CDR3 protein: CASSIMGRIGNTGELFF
CDR3 DNA: TGTGCCAGCAGTATAATGGGCCGGATAGGGAACACCGGGGAGCTGTTTTTT

V gene: TRBV20-1
clone size: -
J gene: TRBJ2-2
D gene: -
CDR3 protein: CSARGGEANTGELFF
CDR3 DNA: TGCAGTGCTAGAGGGGGGGAGGCGAACACCGGGGAGCTGTTTTTT

V gene: TRBV2
clone size: -
J gene: TRBJ2-5
D gene: -
CDR3 protein: CACSDRNQETQYF
CDR3 DNA: TGTGCCTGTTCTGACAGGAACCAAGAGACCCAGTACTTC

V gene: TRBV6-5
clone size: few
J gene: TRBJ2-3
D gene: TRBD2
CDR3 protein: CASTLLAGSTDTQYF
CDR3 DNA: TGTGCCAGTACGTTACTAGCGGGAAGCACAGATACGCAGTATTTT

V gene: TRBV6-5
clone size: -
J gene: TRBJ2-5
D gene: -
CDR3 protein: CASSYTTGKETQYF
CDR3 DNA: TGTGCCAGCAGTTACACGACGGGGAAAGAGACCCAGTACTTC

V gene: TRBV4-1
clone size: few
J gene: TRBJ2-4
D gene: TRBD2
CDR3 protein: CASSQVMREGRGKNIQYF
CDR3 DNA: TGCGCCAGCAGCCAAGTTATGCGGGAGGGCCGAGGCAAAAACATTCAGTACTTC

V gene: TRBV21-1
clone size: few
J gene: TRBJ2-1
D gene: -
CDR3 protein: CASTGTGTSGRDEQFF
CDR3 DNA: TGTGCCAGCACCGGGACCGGGACTAGCGGGAGAGATGAGCAGTTCTTC

V gene: TRBV5-1
clone size: -
J gene: TRBJ2-1
D gene: TRBD2
CDR3 protein: CASSFVGLAGPNEQFF
CDR3 DNA: TGCGCCAGCAGCTTTGTCGGACTAGCTGGGCCGAATGAGCAGTTCTTC

V gene: TRBV5-1
clone size: -
J gene: TRBJ2-1
D gene: TRBD2
CDR3 protein: CASSLVAGGPVSYNEQFF
CDR3 DNA: TGCGCCAGCAGCTTGGTGGCGGGAGGGCCGGTATCCTACAATGAGCAGTTCTTC

V gene: TRBV7-2
clone size: few
J gene: TRBJ1-5
D gene: -
CDR3 protein: CASSSMYNQPQHF
CDR3 DNA: TGTGCCAGCAGTTCGATGTACAATCAGCCCCAGCATTTT

V gene: TRBV5-1
clone size: few
J gene: TRBJ2-1
D gene: TRBD1
CDR3 protein: CASRPDRGRNEQFF
CDR3 DNA: TGCGCCAGCAGACCCGACAGGGGGAGGAATGAGCAGTTCTTC

V gene: TRBV5-1
clone size: -
J gene: TRBJ2-2
D gene: -
CDR3 protein: CASSPPRGSAGELFF
CDR3 DNA: TGCGCCAGCAGCCCCCCTAGGGGGAGTGCCGGGGAGCTGTTTTTT

V gene: TRBV10-3
clone size: -
J gene: TRBJ2-1
D gene: TRBD1
CDR3 protein: CAISAGGAASYNEQFF
CDR3 DNA: TGTGCCATCAGCGCAGGGGGTGCCGCCTCCTACAATGAGCAGTTCTTC

V gene: TRBV9
clone size: few
J gene: TRBJ2-1
D gene: TRBD2
CDR3 protein: CASSVGGGSYNEQFF
CDR3 DNA: TGTGCCAGCAGCGTAGGGGGGGGATCCTACAATGAGCAGTTCTTC

V gene: TRBV7-8
clone size: -
J gene: TRBJ2-1
D gene: -
CDR3 protein: CASSLDGIYNEQFF
CDR3 DNA: TGTGCCAGCAGCTTAGACGGGATTTACAATGAGCAGTTCTTC

V gene: TRBV10-3
clone size: -
J gene: TRBJ1-5
D gene: -
CDR3 protein: CAISGDYSNQPQHF
CDR3 DNA: TGTGCCATCAGTGGAGACTATAGCAATCAGCCCCAGCATTTT

V gene: TRBV5-1
clone size: many
J gene: TRBJ1-1
D gene: -
CDR3 protein: CASSLVGGLNTEAFF
CDR3 DNA: TGCGCCAGCAGCTTGGTCGGGGGGCTGAACACTGAAGCTTTCTTT

V gene: TRBV20-1
clone size: few
J gene: TRBJ2-5
D gene: TRBD1
CDR3 protein: CSATYPTGKETQYF
CDR3 DNA: TGCAGTGCTACCTACCCGACAGGGAAAGAGACCCAGTACTTC

V gene: TRBV9
clone size: -
J gene: TRBJ2-7
D gene: TRBD1
CDR3 protein: CASSVAGTGVYEQYF
CDR3 DNA: TGTGCCAGCAGCGTTGCCGGGACAGGGGTGTACGAGCAGTACTTC

V gene: TRBV4-1
clone size: -
J gene: TRBJ2-5
D gene: -
CDR3 protein: CASSQGEGPYQETQYF
CDR3 DNA: TGCGCCAGCAGCCAGGGAGAGGGGCCGTACCAAGAGACCCAGTACTTC

V gene: TRBV5-1
clone size: -
J gene: TRBJ1-5
D gene: -
CDR3 protein: CASSLEVGSDQPQHF
CDR3 DNA: TGCGCCAGCAGCTTGGAAGTGGGTTCCGATCAGCCCCAGCATTTT

V gene: TRBV5-1
clone size: -
J gene: TRBJ2-1
D gene: -
CDR3 protein: CASSLEGRSYNEQFF
CDR3 DNA: TGCGCCAGCAGCTTGGAAGGCAGGAGCTACAATGAGCAGTTCTTC

V gene: TRBV5-1
clone size: few
J gene: TRBJ2-7
D gene: -
CDR3 protein: CASSRSISSYEQYF
CDR3 DNA: TGCGCCAGCAGTCGGTCTATTAGCTCCTACGAGCAGTACTTC

V gene: TRBV5-1
clone size: -
J gene: TRBJ2-2
D gene: -
CDR3 protein: CASSLRTATGELFF
CDR3 DNA: TGCGCCAGCAGCTTGCGGACAGCCACCGGGGAGCTGTTTTTT

V gene: TRBV12-3/TRBV12-4
clone size: -
J gene: TRBJ2-7
D gene: TRBD2
CDR3 protein: CASSFISGGGPYEQYF
CDR3 DNA: TGTGCCAGCAGTTTTATCAGTGGCGGGGGGCCCTACGAGCAGTACTTC

V gene: TRBV27
clone size: -
J gene: TRBJ2-1
D gene: TRBD1
CDR3 protein: CASSSPGTVYNEQFF
CDR3 DNA: TGTGCCAGCAGTTCCCCCGGGACAGTCTACAATGAGCAGTTCTTC

V gene: TRBV10-3
clone size: few
J gene: TRBJ2-1
D gene: TRBD1
CDR3 protein: CAIRTGSYNEQFF
CDR3 DNA: TGTGCCATCAGGACAGGGTCCTACAATGAGCAGTTCTTC

V gene: TRBV7-2
clone size: few
J gene: TRBJ2-3
D gene: TRBD2
CDR3 protein: CASSLGGTTSDTQYF
CDR3 DNA: TGTGCCAGCAGCTTAGGTGGGACTACTTCAGATACGCAGTATTTT

V gene: TRBV10-3
clone size: many
J gene: TRBJ2-3
D gene: -
CDR3 protein: CAISAGGTQYF
CDR3 DNA: TGTGCCATCAGTGCGGGTGGTACGCAGTATTTT

V gene: TRBV5-1
clone size: few
J gene: TRBJ2-5
D gene: -
CDR3 protein: CASSLGQVQETQYF
CDR3 DNA: TGCGCCAGCAGCTTGGGACAGGTGCAAGAGACCCAGTACTTC

V gene: TRBV7-3
clone size: -
J gene: TRBJ2-2
D gene: TRBD1
CDR3 protein: CASRGGGTGNTGELFF
CDR3 DNA: TGTGCCAGCAGGGGTGGGGGGACAGGGAACACCGGGGAGCTGTTTTTT

V gene: TRBV20-1
clone size: -
J gene: TRBJ2-3
D gene: TRBD2
CDR3 protein: CSASASGASTDTQYF
CDR3 DNA: TGCAGTGCTAGCGCTAGCGGGGCTAGCACAGATACGCAGTATTTT

V gene: TRBV12-3/TRBV12-4
clone size: -
J gene: TRBJ2-7
D gene: -
CDR3 protein: CASTLRGGETYEQYF
CDR3 DNA: TGTGCCAGCACCCTTCGAGGGGGGGAGACCTACGAGCAGTACTTC

V gene: TRBV4-2
clone size: -
J gene: TRBJ2-7
D gene: -
CDR3 protein: CASSQDISEETYEQYF
CDR3 DNA: TGTGCCAGCAGCCAAGATATAAGTGAAGAGACCTACGAGCAGTACTTC

V gene: TRBV5-1
clone size: few
J gene: TRBJ2-7
D gene: TRBD2
CDR3 protein: CASSLAASGTYEQYF
CDR3 DNA: TGCGCCAGCAGCTTGGCCGCTAGCGGCACCTACGAGCAGTACTTC

V gene: TRBV5-1
clone size: once
J gene: TRBJ2-7
D gene: TRBD1
CDR3 protein: CASSPKTGSTDIYEQYF
CDR3 DNA: TGCGCCAGCAGCCCCAAGACAGGGTCCACCGATATATACGAGCAGTACTTC

V gene: TRBV5-1
clone size: few
J gene: TRBJ2-5
D gene: TRBD2
CDR3 protein: CASSLPSGSAETQYF
CDR3 DNA: TGCGCCAGCAGCTTGCCTAGCGGGAGCGCAGAGACCCAGTACTTC

V gene: TRBV7-8
clone size: -
J gene: TRBJ1-2
D gene: -
CDR3 protein: CASSTLGRLMGYTF
CDR3 DNA: TGTGCCAGCAGCACCCTGGGACGGCTTATGGGCTACACCTTC

V gene: TRBV2
clone size: -
J gene: TRBJ1-5
D gene: -
CDR3 protein: CASSEIRSNQPQHF
CDR3 DNA: TGTGCCAGCAGTGAGATCCGTAGCAATCAGCCCCAGCATTTT

V gene: TRBV11-2
clone size: -
J gene: TRBJ2-1
D gene: TRBD2
CDR3 protein: CASSPLAGLSSYNEQFF
CDR3 DNA: TGTGCCAGCAGCCCTTTAGCGGGTCTCAGCTCCTACAATGAGCAGTTCTTC

V gene: TRBV5-1
clone size: -
J gene: TRBJ1-1
D gene: TRBD1
CDR3 protein: CASSTGTGIRDTEAFF
CDR3 DNA: TGCGCCAGCAGCACCGGGACAGGGATTAGGGACACTGAAGCTTTCTTT

V gene: TRBV5-1
clone size: many
J gene: TRBJ1-1
D gene: TRBD1
CDR3 protein: CASSFDRAVNTEAFF
CDR3 DNA: TGCGCCAGCAGCTTTGACAGGGCGGTGAACACTGAAGCTTTCTTT

V gene: TRBV12-3/TRBV12-4
clone size: few
J gene: TRBJ2-2
D gene: -
CDR3 protein: CASSPPVGSNTGELFF
CDR3 DNA: TGTGCCAGCAGTCCGCCGGTGGGATCGAACACCGGGGAGCTGTTTTTT

V gene: TRBV29-1
clone size: -
J gene: TRBJ2-7
D gene: -
CDR3 protein: CSGRDASSYEQYF
CDR3 DNA: TGCAGCGGCCGGGACGCGAGCTCCTACGAGCAGTACTTC

V gene: TRBV4-1
clone size: -
J gene: TRBJ2-3
D gene: -
CDR3 protein: CASSQDQKSGVTDTQYF
CDR3 DNA: TGCGCCAGCAGCCAAGATCAAAAGTCGGGAGTCACAGATACGCAGTATTTT

V gene: TRBV27
clone size: few
J gene: TRBJ2-7
D gene: TRBD1
CDR3 protein: CASSQGAEQYF
CDR3 DNA: TGTGCCAGCAGTCAGGGGGCCGAGCAGTACTTC

V gene: TRBV5-1
clone size: many
J gene: TRBJ1-5
D gene: TRBD1
CDR3 protein: CASSLEGTGNQPQHF
CDR3 DNA: TGCGCCAGCAGCTTGGAGGGGACAGGCAATCAGCCCCAGCATTTT

V gene: TRBV11-1
clone size: few
J gene: TRBJ2-1
D gene: -
CDR3 protein: CASTKDYNEQFF
CDR3 DNA: TGTGCCAGCACTAAAGACTACAATGAGCAGTTCTTC

V gene: TRBV15
clone size: -
J gene: TRBJ2-5
D gene: -
CDR3 protein: CATSRGKQGQETQYF
CDR3 DNA: TGTGCCACCAGCAGAGGAAAACAGGGCCAAGAGACCCAGTACTTC